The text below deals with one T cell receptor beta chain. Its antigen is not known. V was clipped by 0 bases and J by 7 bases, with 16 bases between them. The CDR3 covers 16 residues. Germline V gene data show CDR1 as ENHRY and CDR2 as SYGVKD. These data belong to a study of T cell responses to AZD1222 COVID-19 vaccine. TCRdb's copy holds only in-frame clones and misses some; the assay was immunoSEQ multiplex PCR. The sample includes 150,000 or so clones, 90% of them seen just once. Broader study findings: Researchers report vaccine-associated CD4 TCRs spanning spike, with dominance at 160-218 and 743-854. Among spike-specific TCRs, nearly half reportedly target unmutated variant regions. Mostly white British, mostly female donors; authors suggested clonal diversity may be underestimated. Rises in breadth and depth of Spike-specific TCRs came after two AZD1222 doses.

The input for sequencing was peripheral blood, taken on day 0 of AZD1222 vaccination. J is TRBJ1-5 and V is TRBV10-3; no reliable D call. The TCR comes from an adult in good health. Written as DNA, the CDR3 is TGTGCCATCAGTGAGTCGACGCTTGGTTATCGCCAGCCCCAGCATTTT. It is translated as CAISESTLGYRQPQHF.